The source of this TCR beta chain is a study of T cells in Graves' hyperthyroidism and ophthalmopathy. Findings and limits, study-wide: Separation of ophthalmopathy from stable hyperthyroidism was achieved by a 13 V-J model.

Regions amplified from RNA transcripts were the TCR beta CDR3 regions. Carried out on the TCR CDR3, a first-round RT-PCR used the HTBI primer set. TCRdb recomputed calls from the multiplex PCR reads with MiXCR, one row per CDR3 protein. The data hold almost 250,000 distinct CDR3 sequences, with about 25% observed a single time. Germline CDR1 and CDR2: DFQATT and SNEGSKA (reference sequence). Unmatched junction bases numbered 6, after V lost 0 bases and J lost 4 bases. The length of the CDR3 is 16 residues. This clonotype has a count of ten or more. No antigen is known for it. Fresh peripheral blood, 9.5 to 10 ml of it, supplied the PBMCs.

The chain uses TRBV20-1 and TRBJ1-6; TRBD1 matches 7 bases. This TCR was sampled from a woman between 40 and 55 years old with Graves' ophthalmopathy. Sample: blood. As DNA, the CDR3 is TGCAGTGCTAGAGATGTTGGGACAGCTTATAATTCACCCCTCCACTTT. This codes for CSARDVGTAYNSPLHF.